Listed below are T cell receptor beta chains from one sample, sequenced in a study of monozygotic twins with inflammatory bowel disease. TCRdb re-called the 5' RACE reads, yielding one record per CDR3 amino acid sequence without DNA. This table holds around 400,000 distinct CDR3 sequences. The sample comprised blood. These receptors originate from a human donor with ulcerative colitis or Crohn's disease, or a healthy co-twin of an affected twin (not recorded which). The CDR3 runs from the conserved cysteine through the conserved F or W.

J gene | V gene | CDR3 protein
TRBJ1-5 | TRBV20-1 | CSARDIYSNQPQHF
TRBJ2-2 | TRBV3-1 | CASSQYRPPNTGELFF
TRBJ2-1 | TRBV19 | CASSSWEGLSYNEQFF
TRBJ2-5 | TRBV2 | CASNSIGETQYF
TRBJ2-1 | TRBV5-1 | CASSLESAAAGTLGFF
TRBJ1-4 | TRBV12-3/TRBV12-4 | CASSPRASATNEKLFF
TRBJ2-2 | TRBV28 | CASSRGRTTNTGELFF
TRBJ2-2 | TRBV20-1 | CSASPSGKNTGELFF
TRBJ1-3 | TRBV25-1 | CASSDTRGSGNTIYF
TRBJ1-2 | TRBV27 | CATRTAVGELYGYTF
TRBJ2-7 | TRBV5-6 | CASSLLGQAEQYF
TRBJ1-2 | TRBV27 | CASSFGGIYGYTF
TRBJ1-5 | TRBV6-1 | CASSETGDIDQPQHF
TRBJ2-1 | TRBV7-9 | CASSSTRNSGNNEQFF
TRBJ1-1 | TRBV12-3/TRBV12-4 | CASSLRTAGTEAFF
TRBJ2-5 | TRBV5-4 | CASSFRDPQGAQYF
TRBJ2-6 | TRBV3-1 | CASSQDSAGGPPGANVLTF